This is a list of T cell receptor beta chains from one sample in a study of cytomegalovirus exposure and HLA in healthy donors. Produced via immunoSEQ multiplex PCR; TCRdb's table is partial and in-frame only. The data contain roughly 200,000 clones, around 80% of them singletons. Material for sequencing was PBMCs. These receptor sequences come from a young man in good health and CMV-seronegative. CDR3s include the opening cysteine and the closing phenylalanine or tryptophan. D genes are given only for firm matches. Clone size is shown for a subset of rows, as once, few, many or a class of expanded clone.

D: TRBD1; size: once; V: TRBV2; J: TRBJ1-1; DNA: TGTGCCAGCAGCCCGGACAGGGCCCGGCACACTGAAGCTTTCTTT; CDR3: CASSPDRARHTEAFF
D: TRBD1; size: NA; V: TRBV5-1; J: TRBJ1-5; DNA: TGCGCCAGCAGCCCCGGGACAGGCCGTAGCAATCAGCCCCAGCATTTT; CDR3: CASSPGTGRSNQPQHF
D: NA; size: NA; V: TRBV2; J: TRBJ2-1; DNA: TGTGCCAGCAGTACCGACCGCGGCGAGCAGTTCTTC; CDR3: CASSTDRGEQFF
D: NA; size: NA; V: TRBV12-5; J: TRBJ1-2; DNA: TGTGCTAGTGGCCCCGGAGAAGCCTATGGCTACACCTTC; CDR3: CASGPGEAYGYTF
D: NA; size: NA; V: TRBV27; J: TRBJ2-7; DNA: TGTGCCAGCAGTAGTACTAGTGAAAACTCCTACGAGCAGTACTTC; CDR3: CASSSTSENSYEQYF
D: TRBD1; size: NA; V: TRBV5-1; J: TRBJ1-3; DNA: TGCGCCAGCAGCCTGGACAGGGGTGGTGGAAACACCATATATTTT; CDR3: CASSLDRGGGNTIYF
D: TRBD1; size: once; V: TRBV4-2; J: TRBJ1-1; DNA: TGTGCCAGCAGCCAAGTATTAGGGACAGCTCTGATGAACACTGAAGCTTTCTTT; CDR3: CASSQVLGTALMNTEAFF
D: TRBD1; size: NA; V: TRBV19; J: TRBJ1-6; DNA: TGCGCCAGTAGTCCCCTGGACAGGGACGCCAATTCACCCCTCCACTTT; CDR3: CASSPLDRDANSPLHF
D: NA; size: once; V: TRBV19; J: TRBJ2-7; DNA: TGTGCCAGTAGTATGACCGCCTGGACGGGAAAGGCCTACGAGCAGTACTTC; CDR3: CASSMTAWTGKAYEQYF
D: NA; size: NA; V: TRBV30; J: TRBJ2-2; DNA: TGTGCCTGGAGTGTAATGTCCCCCCACTCCGGGGAGCTGTTTTTT; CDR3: CAWSVMSPHSGELFF
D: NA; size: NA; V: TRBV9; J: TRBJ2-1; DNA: TGTGCCAGCAGCGTAGACAGTTCAGGTAATGAGCAGTTCTTC; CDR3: CASSVDSSGNEQFF
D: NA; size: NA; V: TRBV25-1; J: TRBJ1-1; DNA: TGTGCCAGCATCGGGGGCACTGAAGCTTTCTTT; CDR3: CASIGGTEAFF
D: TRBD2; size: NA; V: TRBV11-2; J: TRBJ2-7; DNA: TGTGCCACCAGGTCGGCGGGAGGGGGCAGCTACGAGCAGTACTTC; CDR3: CATRSAGGGSYEQYF
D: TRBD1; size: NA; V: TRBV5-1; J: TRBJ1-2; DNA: TGCGCCAGCAGCTTTGTGACAGGGGGCGATGGCTACACCTTC; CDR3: CASSFVTGGDGYTF
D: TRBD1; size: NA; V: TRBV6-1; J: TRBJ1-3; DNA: TGTGCCAGCAGGTTCGGGACAGTTGGAAACACCATATATTTT; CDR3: CASRFGTVGNTIYF
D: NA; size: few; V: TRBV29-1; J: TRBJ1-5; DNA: TGCAGCGCTATGGGGCAAAATAGCAATCAGCCCCAGCATTTT; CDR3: CSAMGQNSNQPQHF
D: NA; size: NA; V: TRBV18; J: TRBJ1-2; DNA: TGTGCCAGCTCACCGGACAGTCATAACTATGGCTACACCTTC; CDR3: CASSPDSHNYGYTF